Shown below are 20 T cell receptor beta chains from a single sample sequenced in a study of T-cell memory formation after mild COVID-19. TCRdb analysed the 5' RACE reads with MiXCR anew, one entry per CDR3 protein. The top ten hold roughly 7.8% of the sample, which has about 560,000 distinct CDR3 sequences, approximately 15% seen once. The sequenced material came from PBMCs or a T cell subset sorted from them (not recorded which). The receptors were sampled from an adult woman who had mild COVID-19 (a few samples of this study predate the infection). Cell type and time point are not known.

This clonotype has just a few counts. This chain joins TRBV29-1 and TRBJ2-3; maybe TRBD1 (6 bases). V lost 7 bases and J lost 3, with 11 bases in between. The CDR3 runs 12 residues. Germline assignment: CDR1 SQVTM and CDR2 ANQGSEA. The CDR3 coding sequence is TGCAGCGCTGAGCAGGGGACAGATACGCAGTATTTT. It translates to CSAEQGTDTQYF.

This clonotype was seen a few times. CDR3 sequence (DNA): TGTGCCAGCAGTTTAGCCTATCCGGTGTTCACAGATACGCAGTATTTT. Its protein product is CASSLAYPVFTDTQYF. The chain uses TRBV12-3 or TRBV12-4 and TRBJ2-3; D not certain. The CDR3 is made up of 16 amino acids. Trimming shortened V by 0 bases and J by 2 bases, and 12 bases separated the two germline ends.

This chain links TRBV5-4 with TRBJ2-2, with D possibly being TRBD2 (5 bases). This CDR3 has 15 residues. The germline V gene encodes CDR1 SGHNT and CDR2 YYREEE (reference sequence). The V end was cut by 8 bases, the J end by 3 bases, with 17 bases between. CDR3 in DNA: TGTGCCAGTACCGAGGGTATGAGGGACACCGGGGAGCTGTTTTTT. Translation gives CASTEGMRDTGELFF.

This clonotype appeared a few times. The chain carries TRBV7-3 and TRBJ2-1, with D perhaps TRBD1 (6 bases). Per the germline V gene, CDR1 is SGHTA and CDR2 is FQGTGA. The CDR3 is made up of 20 amino acids. Trimming took off 8 bases at V and 4 bases at J, with 33 bases between the two ends. The CDR3 protein is CASPTASRQRCGGSYNEQFF. The DNA of the CDR3 is TGTGCCAGCCCAACGGCCTCCCGACAGAGGTGTGGGGGCTCGTACAATGAGCAGTTCTTC.

The chain joins TRBV15 to TRBJ1-5; unclear D gene. CDR1 LNHNV and CDR2 YYDKDF come from the germline V gene (reference sequence). The CDR3 is made up of 17 amino acids. Deletions cut 0 bases from V and 2 bases from J, with 14 bases between. CDR3 DNA sequence: TGTGCCACCAGCAGAGATAGGAGGGTAACGGGCAATCAGCCCCAGCATTTT. Its protein product is CATSRDRRVTGNQPQHF.

The gene calls are TRBV24-1 and TRBJ1-5, with 8 bases identical to TRBD1. V was pared by 2 bases and J by 2 bases, with 4 bases of the junction left unmatched. Germline V lookup: CDR1 KGHDR, CDR2 SFDVKD. CDR3 length: 16 residues. In DNA form, the CDR3 reads TGTGCCACCAGTGATTCCGGACAGGGTGGCAATCAGCCCCAGCATTTT. Amino acid sequence: CATSDSGQGGNQPQHF.

The CDR3 is CSTVRGSYSEEAFF. The DNA for the CDR3 is TGCAGCACCGTTCGGGGGAGCTACTCAGAGGAAGCTTTCTTT. V and J are TRBV29-1 and TRBJ1-1; D might be TRBD1 (5 bases). The V gene lost 8 bases and the J gene lost 8 bases, with 24 bases spanning the gap. CDR1 and CDR2 from the germline V gene are SQVTM and ANQGSEA. CDR3 length: 14 amino acids.

V and J are TRBV4-3 and TRBJ2-1; no definite D call. The V end lost 0 bases, the J end lost 4 bases, and 7 bases lay between the germline ends. The CDR3 is 14 residues long. CDR1 is LGHNA, CDR2 YSLEER, per germline. The CDR3 nucleotides are TGCGCCAGCAGCCAAGATGTACTTTACAATGAGCAGTTCTTC. This codes for CASSQDVLYNEQFF.

In its sample, this clonotype was seen a few times. The chain combines TRBV7-6 with TRBJ2-1; tentatively, D is TRBD2 (6 bases). The CDR3 length is 13 residues. Trimming pared 4 bases from V and 8 bases from J, leaving 12 bases between. Germline lookup yields CDR1 SGHVS and CDR2 FNYEAQ. CDR3 in amino acids: CASSSGEGHEQFF. The CDR3, as DNA: TGTGCCAGCAGCTCGGGAGAGGGGCATGAGCAGTTCTTC.

The chain combines TRBV23-1 with TRBJ2-3; weak D call: TRBD2 (6 bases). TRBV23-1 is identified as an open reading frame with a role that is uncertain. The V and J ends lost 0 bases and 3 bases respectively, with 19 bases between them. The CDR3 length is 18 residues. The CDR3 is CASSQSGLGTRGTDTQYF. The DNA of the CDR3 is TGCGCCAGCAGTCAATCTGGGCTGGGGACTCGGGGAACAGATACGCAGTATTTT.

This clonotype was recorded a few times. The chain combines TRBV10-3 with TRBJ2-3; TRBD2 matches at 8 bases. The CDR3 totals 15 residues. The trim removed 6 bases at V and 2 bases at J, leaving 7 bases unmatched. The germline V gene encodes CDR1 ENHRY and CDR2 SYGVKD. CDR3 protein: CAISPSGGLTDTQYF. The CDR3 coding sequence is TGTGCCATCAGCCCAAGCGGGGGCCTCACAGATACGCAGTATTTT.

The CDR3 protein is CASSMRTAGELFF. CDR3 sequence (DNA): TGTGCCAGCAGCATGCGGACAGCCGGGGAGCTGTTTTTT. This rearrangement joins TRBV9 to TRBJ2-2, with a possible D match to TRBD1 (6 bases). V dropped 4 bases and J dropped 6 bases, with 10 bases sitting between them. CDR1 SGDLS and CDR2 YYNGEE come from the germline V gene. The CDR3 loop spans 13 amino acids.

This clonotype was counted between two and nine times. J is TRBJ2-6 and V is TRBV27; the D gene is possibly TRBD1 (5 bases). The CDR3 totals 16 residues. Trimming took 5 bases from V and 1 from J, leaving 12 bases between them. Per the germline V gene, CDR1 is MNHEY and CDR2 is SMNVEV (reference sequence). This CDR3 reads CASSTNRWSGANVLTF. For the CDR3, the DNA is TGTGCCAGCAGTACCAACAGGTGGTCTGGGGCCAACGTCCTGACTTTC.

The chain combines TRBV2 with TRBJ2-5, with D maybe TRBD1 (6 bases). The CDR3 sequence is 12 residues long. CDR1 and CDR2 (germline): SNHLY, FYNNEI. Trimming stripped 9 bases from V and 5 bases from J, with 13 bases between. The CDR3 sequence is CASHGGDETQYF. The CDR3 DNA reads TGTGCCAGTCATGGGGGCGATGAGACCCAGTACTTC.

This clonotype has just a few counts. The chain links TRBV5-4 to TRBJ2-7; TRBD2 agrees at 10 bases. Germline V lookup: CDR1 SGHNT, CDR2 YYREEE (reference sequence). Unmatched junction bases numbered 14, after V lost 0 bases and J lost 5 bases. The CDR3 is made up of 18 amino acids. Written as DNA, the CDR3 is TGTGCCAGCAGCTTGGCCAGCGGGAGGGCCCTTATCGACGACGAGCAGTACTTC. Translated: CASSLASGRALIDDEQYF.

The table lists this clonotype with a few counts. The genes are TRBV5-1 and TRBJ2-5, with TRBD1 matching over 9 bases. With 4 bases clipped from V and 4 bases from J, the junction kept 8 bases outside the gene matches. Per germline, CDR1 SGHRS and CDR2 YFSETQ. The CDR3 runs 15 residues. The CDR3 bases are TGCGCCAGCAGCCCGGCGGTACAGGGGGCAGAGACCCAGTACTTC. It is translated as CASSPAVQGAETQYF.

This clonotype has a handful of counts. The CDR3 protein is CASSVQGINYGYTF. The CDR3 DNA reads as TGTGCCAGCAGTGTACAGGGGATTAACTATGGCTACACCTTC. V is TRBV6-1 and J is TRBJ1-2; 7 nucleotides line up with TRBD1. With 4 bases clipped from V and 1 base from J, the junction kept 3 bases outside the gene matches. The V gene's germline CDR1 is MNHNS and CDR2 SASEGT. The CDR3 runs 14 residues.

A few counts support this clonotype. V usage is TRBV7-9 and J usage is TRBJ1-2, with D unclear. The V gene's germline CDR1 is SEHNR and CDR2 FQNEAQ (reference sequence). The CDR3 has 13 amino acids. V lost 5 bases and J lost 6, with 13 bases in between. In nucleotides, the CDR3 is TGTGCCAGCAGCCTTGGACCAAGCGATGGCTACACCTTC. Translating gives CASSLGPSDGYTF.

This clonotype has just a few counts. The V gene is TRBV27, the J gene TRBJ2-1; 8 bases line up with TRBD2. In germline, CDR1 is MNHEY, CDR2 SMNVEV (reference sequence). V was pared by 7 bases and J by 8 bases, with 10 bases of the junction left unmatched. The CDR3 totals 14 residues. The CDR3 loop is CASKRGSGTHEQFF. The CDR3 DNA reads TGTGCCAGCAAACGGGGTAGCGGGACCCATGAGCAGTTCTTC.

This clonotype has just a few counts. This chain connects TRBV6-5 to TRBJ1-2, with 8 bases fitting TRBD1. V was pared by 5 bases and J by 6 bases, with 8 bases of the junction left unmatched. Looked up from germline, CDR1 is MNHEY and CDR2 is SVGAGI. This CDR3 has 14 residues. The CDR3 DNA follows: TGTGCCAGCAGTGCCGGGACAGGACCTAATGGCTACACCTTC. Residues: CASSAGTGPNGYTF.